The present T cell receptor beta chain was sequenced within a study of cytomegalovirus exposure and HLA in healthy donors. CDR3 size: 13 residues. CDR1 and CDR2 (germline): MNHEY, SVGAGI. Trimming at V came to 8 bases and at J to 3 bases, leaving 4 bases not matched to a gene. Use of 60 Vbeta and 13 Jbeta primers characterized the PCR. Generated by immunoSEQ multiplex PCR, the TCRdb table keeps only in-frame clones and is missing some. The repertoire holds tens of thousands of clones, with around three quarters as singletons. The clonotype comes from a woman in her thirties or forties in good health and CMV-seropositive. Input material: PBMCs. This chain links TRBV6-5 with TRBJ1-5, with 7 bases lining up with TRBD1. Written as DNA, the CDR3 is TGTGCCAGCTCGGGACAGTACAATCAGCCCCAGCATTTT. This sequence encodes CASSGQYNQPQHF.